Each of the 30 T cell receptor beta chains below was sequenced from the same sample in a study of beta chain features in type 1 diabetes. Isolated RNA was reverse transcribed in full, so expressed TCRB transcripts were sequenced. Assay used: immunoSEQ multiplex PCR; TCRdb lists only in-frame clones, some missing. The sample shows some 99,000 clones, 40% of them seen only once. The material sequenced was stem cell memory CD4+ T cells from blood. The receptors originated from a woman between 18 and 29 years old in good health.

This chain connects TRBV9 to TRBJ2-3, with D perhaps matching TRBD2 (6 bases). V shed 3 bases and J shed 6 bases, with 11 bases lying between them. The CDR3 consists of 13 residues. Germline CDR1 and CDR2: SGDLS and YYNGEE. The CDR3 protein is CASSGRAGDTQYF. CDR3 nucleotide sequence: TGTGCCAGCAGCGGGAGGGCCGGGGATACGCAGTATTTT.

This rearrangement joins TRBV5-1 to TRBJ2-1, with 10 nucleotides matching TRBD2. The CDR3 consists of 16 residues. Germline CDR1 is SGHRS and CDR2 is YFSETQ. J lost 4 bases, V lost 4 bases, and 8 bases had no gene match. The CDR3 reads CASSLPLAGVYNEQFF. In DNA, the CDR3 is TGCGCCAGCAGCCTCCCCCTAGCGGGAGTGTACAATGAGCAGTTCTTC.

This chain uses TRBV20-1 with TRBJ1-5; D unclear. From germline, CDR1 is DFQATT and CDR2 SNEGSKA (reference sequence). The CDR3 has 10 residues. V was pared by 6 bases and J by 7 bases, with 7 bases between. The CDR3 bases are TGCAGTGCCGGAGGACAGCCCCAGCATTTT. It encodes CSAGGQPQHF.

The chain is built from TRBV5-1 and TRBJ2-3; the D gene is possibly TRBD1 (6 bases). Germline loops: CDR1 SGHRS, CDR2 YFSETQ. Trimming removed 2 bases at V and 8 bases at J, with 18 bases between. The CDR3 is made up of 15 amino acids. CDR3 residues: CASSFLSGAVGTQYF. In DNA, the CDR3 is TGCGCCAGCAGCTTTTTATCAGGGGCAGTAGGTACGCAGTATTTT.

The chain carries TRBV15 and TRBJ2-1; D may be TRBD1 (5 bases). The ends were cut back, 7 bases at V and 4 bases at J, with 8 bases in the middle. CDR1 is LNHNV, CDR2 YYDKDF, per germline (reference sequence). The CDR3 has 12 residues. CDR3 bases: TGTGCCACCACCAAGGGGTACAATGAGCAGTTCTTC. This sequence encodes CATTKGYNEQFF.

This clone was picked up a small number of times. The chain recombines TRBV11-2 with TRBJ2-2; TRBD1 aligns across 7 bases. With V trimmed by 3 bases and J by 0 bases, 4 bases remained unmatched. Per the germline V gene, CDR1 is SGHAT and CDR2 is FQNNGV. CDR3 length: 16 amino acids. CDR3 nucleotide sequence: TGTGCCAGCAGCTTCACCGGGACAGCGAACACCGGGGAGCTGTTTTTT. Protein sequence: CASSFTGTANTGELFF. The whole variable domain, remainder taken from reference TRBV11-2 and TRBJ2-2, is EAGVAQSPRYKIIEKRQSVAFWCNPISGHATLYWYQQILGQGPKLLIQFQNNGVVDDSQLPKDRFSAERLKGVDSTLKIQPAKLEDSAVYLCASSFTGTANTGELFFGEGSRLTVL.

For the CDR3, the DNA is TGTGCCAGTAAGGAACAGGGGACACGCAATCAGCCCCAGCATTTT. Amino acid sequence: CASKEQGTRNQPQHF. The chain employs TRBV19 and TRBJ1-5; 7 bases are shared with TRBD1. This CDR3 region has 15 residues. CDR1 is LNHDA, CDR2 SQIVND, per germline (reference sequence). Losses at the gene ends were 7 bases for V and 2 bases for J; bases not matched to a gene: 8.

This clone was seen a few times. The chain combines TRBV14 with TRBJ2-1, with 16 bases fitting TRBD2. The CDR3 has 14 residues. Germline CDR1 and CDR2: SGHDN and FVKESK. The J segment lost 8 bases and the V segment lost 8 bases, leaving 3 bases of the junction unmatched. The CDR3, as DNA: TGTGCCAGCTCGGGACTAGCGGGAGGGGATGAGCAGTTCTTC. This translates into CASSGLAGGDEQFF.

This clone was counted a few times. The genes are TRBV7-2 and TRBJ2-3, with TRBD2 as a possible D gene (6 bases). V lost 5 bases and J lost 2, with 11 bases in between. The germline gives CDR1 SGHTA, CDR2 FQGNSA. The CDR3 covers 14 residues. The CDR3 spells CASSTTSSTDTQYF. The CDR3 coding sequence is TGTGCCAGCAGCACGACTAGTTCCACAGATACGCAGTATTTT.

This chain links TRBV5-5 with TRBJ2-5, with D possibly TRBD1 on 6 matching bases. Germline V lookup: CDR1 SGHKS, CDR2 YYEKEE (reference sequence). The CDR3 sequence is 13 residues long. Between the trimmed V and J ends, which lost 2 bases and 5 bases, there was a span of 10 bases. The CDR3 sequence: CASSFHRVETQYF. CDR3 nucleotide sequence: TGTGCCAGCAGCTTCCACAGGGTCGAGACCCAGTACTTC.

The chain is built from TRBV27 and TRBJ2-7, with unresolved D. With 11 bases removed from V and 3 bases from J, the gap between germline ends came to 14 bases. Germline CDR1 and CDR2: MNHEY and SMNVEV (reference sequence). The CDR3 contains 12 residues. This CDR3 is CALRERSYEQYF. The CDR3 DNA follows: TGTGCCCTCAGAGAACGGAGCTACGAGCAGTACTTC.

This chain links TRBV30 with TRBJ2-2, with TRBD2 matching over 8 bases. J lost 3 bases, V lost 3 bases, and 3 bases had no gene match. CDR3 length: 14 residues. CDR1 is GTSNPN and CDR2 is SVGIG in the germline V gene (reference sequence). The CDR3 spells CAWRGGRYTGELFF. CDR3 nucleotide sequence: TGTGCCTGGAGAGGCGGGAGGTACACCGGGGAGCTGTTTTTT. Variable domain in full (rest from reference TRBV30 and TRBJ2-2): SQTIHQWPATLVQPVGSPLSLECTVEGTSNPNLYWYRQAAGRGLQLLFYSVGIGQISSEVPQNLSASRPQDRQFILSSKKLLLSDSGFYLCAWRGGRYTGELFFGEGSRLTVL.

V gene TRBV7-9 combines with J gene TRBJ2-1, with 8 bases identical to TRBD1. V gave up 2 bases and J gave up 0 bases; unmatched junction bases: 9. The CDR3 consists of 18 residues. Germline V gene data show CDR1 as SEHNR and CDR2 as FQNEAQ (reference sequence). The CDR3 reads CASSLTTLGQGSYNEQFF. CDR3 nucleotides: TGTGCCAGCAGCTTAACGACCCTAGGACAGGGCTCCTACAATGAGCAGTTCTTC.

The CDR3: CASSPKGQVFTDTQYF. The CDR3 coding sequence is TGTGCCAGCTCACCAAAAGGTCAGGTCTTCACAGATACGCAGTATTTT. This chain connects TRBV18 to TRBJ2-3; no firm D call. The CDR3 totals 16 residues. Germline V CDR1 and CDR2: KGHSH, LQKENI. V shed 2 bases and J shed 2 bases, with 14 bases lying between them.

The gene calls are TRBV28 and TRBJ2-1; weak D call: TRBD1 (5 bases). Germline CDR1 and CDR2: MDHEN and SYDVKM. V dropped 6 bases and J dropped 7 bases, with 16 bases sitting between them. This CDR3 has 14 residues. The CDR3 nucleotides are TGTGCCAGCAGCCGCCCCCAGGGTAGAAATGAGCAGTTCTTC. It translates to CASSRPQGRNEQFF.

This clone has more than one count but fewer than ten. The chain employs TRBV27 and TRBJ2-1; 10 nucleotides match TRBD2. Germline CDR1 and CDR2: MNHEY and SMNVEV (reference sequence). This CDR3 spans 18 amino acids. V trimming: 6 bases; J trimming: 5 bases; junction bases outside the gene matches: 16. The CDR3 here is CASSSGGETSGPHNEQFF. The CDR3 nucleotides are TGTGCCAGCAGCTCGGGGGGGGAGACTAGCGGGCCCCACAATGAGCAGTTCTTC.

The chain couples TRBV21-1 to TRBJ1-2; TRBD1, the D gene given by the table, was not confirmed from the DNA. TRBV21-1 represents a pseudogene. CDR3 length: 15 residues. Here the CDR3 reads CASSKDEDSVLGYTF. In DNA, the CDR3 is TGTGCCAGCAGCAAAGACGAAGACAGTGTGTTGGGCTACACCTTC.

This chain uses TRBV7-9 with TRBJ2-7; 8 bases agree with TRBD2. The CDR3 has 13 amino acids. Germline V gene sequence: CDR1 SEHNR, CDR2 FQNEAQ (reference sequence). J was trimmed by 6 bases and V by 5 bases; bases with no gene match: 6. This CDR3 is CASSRAGVGEQYF. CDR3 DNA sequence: TGTGCCAGCAGCCGAGCGGGAGTGGGCGAGCAGTACTTC.

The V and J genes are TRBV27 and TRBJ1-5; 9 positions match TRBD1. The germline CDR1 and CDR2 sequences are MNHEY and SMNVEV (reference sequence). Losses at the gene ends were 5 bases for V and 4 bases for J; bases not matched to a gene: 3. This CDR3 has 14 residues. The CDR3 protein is CASSLGQGNQPQHF. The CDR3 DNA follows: TGTGCCAGCAGTCTTGGACAGGGGAATCAGCCCCAGCATTTT.

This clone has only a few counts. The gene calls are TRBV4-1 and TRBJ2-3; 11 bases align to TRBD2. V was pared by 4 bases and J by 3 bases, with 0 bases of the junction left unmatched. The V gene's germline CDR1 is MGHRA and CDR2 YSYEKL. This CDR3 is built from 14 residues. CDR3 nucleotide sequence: TGCGCCAGCAGCCTAGCGGGAGGGACAGATACGCAGTATTTT. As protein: CASSLAGGTDTQYF.

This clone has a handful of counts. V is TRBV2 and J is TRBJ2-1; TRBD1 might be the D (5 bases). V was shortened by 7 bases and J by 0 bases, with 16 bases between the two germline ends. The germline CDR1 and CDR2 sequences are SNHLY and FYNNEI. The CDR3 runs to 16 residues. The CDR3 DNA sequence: TGTGCCAGCACCGGTCAGGGAAATCGCTCCTACAATGAGCAGTTCTTC. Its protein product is CASTGQGNRSYNEQFF.

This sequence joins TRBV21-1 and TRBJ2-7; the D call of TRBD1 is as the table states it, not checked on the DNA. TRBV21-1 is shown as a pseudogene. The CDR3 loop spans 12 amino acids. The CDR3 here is CAIVTRNYEQYF. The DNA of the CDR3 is TGTGCCATAGTGACCAGGAACTACGAGCAGTACTTC.

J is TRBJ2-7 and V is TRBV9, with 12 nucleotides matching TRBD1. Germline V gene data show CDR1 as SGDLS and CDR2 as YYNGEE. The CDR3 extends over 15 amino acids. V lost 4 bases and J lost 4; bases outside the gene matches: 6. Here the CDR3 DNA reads TGTGCCAGCAGCTCGGGACAGGGGGCTCGTTACGAGCAGTACTTC. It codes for CASSSGQGARYEQYF.

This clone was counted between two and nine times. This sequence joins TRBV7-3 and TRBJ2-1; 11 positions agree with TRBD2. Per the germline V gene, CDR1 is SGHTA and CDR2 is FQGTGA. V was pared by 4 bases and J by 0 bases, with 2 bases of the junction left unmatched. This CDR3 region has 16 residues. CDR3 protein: CASSSTSGSSYNEQFF. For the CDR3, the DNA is TGTGCCAGCAGCTCCACTAGCGGGAGCTCCTACAATGAGCAGTTCTTC.

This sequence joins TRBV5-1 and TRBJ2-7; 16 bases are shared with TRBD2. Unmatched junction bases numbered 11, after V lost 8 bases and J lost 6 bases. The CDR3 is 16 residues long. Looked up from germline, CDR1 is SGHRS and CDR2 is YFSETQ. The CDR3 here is CASSGTSGRVNREQYF. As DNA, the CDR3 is TGCGCCAGTAGTGGGACTAGCGGGAGGGTAAATCGCGAGCAGTACTTC.

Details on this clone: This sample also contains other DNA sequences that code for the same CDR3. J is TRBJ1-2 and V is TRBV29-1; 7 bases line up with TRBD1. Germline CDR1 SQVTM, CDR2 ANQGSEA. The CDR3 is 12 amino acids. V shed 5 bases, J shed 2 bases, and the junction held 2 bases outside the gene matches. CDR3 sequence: CSVSGGNYGYTF. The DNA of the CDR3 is TGCAGCGTTTCAGGGGGGAACTATGGCTACACCTTC.

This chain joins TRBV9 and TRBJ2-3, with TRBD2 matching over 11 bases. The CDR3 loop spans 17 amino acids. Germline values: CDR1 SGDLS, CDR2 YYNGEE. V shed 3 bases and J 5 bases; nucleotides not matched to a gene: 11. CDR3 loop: CASSALIAGGPLDTQYF. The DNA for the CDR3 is TGTGCCAGCAGCGCCCTTATAGCGGGAGGGCCTTTAGATACGCAGTATTTT. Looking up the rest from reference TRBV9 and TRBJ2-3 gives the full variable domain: DSGVTQTPKHLITATGQRVTLRCSPRSGDLSVYWYQQSLDQGLQFLIQYYNGEERAKGNILERFSAQQFPDLHSELNLSSLELGDSALYFCASSALIAGGPLDTQYFGPGTRLTVL.

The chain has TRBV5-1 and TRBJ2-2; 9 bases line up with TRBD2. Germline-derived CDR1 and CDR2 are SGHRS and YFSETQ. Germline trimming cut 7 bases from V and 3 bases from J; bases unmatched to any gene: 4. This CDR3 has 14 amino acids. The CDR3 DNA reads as TGCGCCAGCGGCGGGAGGGCCCACACCGGGGAGCTGTTTTTT. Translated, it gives CASGGRAHTGELFF.

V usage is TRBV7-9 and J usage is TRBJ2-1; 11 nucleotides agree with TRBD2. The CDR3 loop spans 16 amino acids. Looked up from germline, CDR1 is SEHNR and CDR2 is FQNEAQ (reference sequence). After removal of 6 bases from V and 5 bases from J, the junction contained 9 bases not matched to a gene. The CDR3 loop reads CASRRLTSGTNNEQFF. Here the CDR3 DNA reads TGTGCCAGCAGACGGTTGACTAGCGGGACCAACAATGAGCAGTTCTTC. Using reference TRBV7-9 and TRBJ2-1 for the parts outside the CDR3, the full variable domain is DTGVSQNPRHKITKRGQNVTFRCDPISEHNRLYWYRQTLGQGPEFLTYFQNEAQLEKSRLLSDRFSAERPKGSFSTLEIQRTEQGDSAMYLCASRRLTSGTNNEQFFGPGTRLTVL.

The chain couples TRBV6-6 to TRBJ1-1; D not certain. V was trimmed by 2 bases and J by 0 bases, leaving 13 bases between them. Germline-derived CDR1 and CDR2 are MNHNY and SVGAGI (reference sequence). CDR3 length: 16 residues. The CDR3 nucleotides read TGTGCCAGCAGTTACAGGCAGGATCGGATGAACACTGAAGCTTTCTTT. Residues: CASSYRQDRMNTEAFF.